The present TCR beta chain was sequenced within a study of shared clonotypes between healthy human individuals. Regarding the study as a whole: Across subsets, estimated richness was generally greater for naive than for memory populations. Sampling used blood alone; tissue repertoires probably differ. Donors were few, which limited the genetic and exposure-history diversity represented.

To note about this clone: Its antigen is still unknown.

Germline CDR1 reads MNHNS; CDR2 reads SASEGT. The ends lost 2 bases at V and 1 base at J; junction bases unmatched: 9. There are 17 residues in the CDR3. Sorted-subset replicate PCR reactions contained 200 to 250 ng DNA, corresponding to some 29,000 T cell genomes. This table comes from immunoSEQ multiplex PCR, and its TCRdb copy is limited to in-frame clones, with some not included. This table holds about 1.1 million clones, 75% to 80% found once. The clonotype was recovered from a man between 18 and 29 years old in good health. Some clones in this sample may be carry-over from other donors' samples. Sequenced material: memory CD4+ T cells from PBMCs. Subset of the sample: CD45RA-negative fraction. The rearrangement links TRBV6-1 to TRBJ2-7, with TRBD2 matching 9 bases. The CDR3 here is CASSEILAGGFSYEQYF. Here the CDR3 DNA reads TGTGCCAGCAGTGAAATTCTTGCGGGAGGGTTTTCCTACGAGCAGTACTTC.